Given below is one T cell receptor (beta chain) in context. These data belong to a study of blood T cell repertoires in COVID-19. Sequencing used immunoSEQ multiplex PCR; TCRdb keeps in-frame clones, though not all of them. Among about 260,000 clones listed, approximately 79% were seen once. The CDR3 extends over 15 amino acids. The V gene end was trimmed by 0 bases and the J gene end by 5 bases; junction bases not matched to a gene: 3. Germline values: CDR1 LGHDT, CDR2 YNNKEL (reference sequence). The origin of this receptor is a man aged 30-40 years with acute COVID-19. The J gene is TRBJ2-2, the V gene TRBV3-1 (or the pseudogene TRBV3-2); TRBD2 matches 7 bases. What was sequenced was PBMCs or T cells enriched from blood (not recorded which). The CDR3 region has the DNA TGTGCCAGCAGCCAAGATAGGCGGGGGACCGGGGAGCTGTTTTTT. This sequence encodes CASSQDRRGTGELFF.